This T cell receptor (beta chain) was recorded in a study of response to subunit inactivated influenza vaccine. Using its own MiXCR run on the RT-PCR reads, TCRdb lists one record per CDR3 protein. Of over 650,000 distinct CDR3 sequences in the sample, 18% were seen once. Germline V gene sequence: CDR1 LGHNA, CDR2 YSLEER. Trimming stripped 7 bases from V and 5 bases from J, with 14 bases between. The CDR3 totals 13 residues. The sample holds a few counts of this clonotype. This rearrangement joins TRBV4-3 to TRBJ2-5; D tentatively reads TRBD1 or TRBD2 (6 bases each). The sequencing here drew on PBMCs from blood, taken 5 days after vaccination. The TCR sequence derives from a man over 45 who received an inactivated influenza vaccine. The CDR3 here is CASMGGGRETQYF. The CDR3 DNA is TGCGCCAGCATGGGGGGCGGTCGGGAGACCCAGTACTTC.